This is a list of T cell receptor beta chains from one sample in a study of early T cells in non-severe SARS-CoV-2 infection. MiXCR, applied by TCRdb to the 5' RACE reads, yields one record per CDR3 protein. This table holds tens of thousands of distinct CDR3 sequences, around 10% found once. The sample in question was whole blood, obtained at baseline. The origin of the receptors is an adult who was a healthcare worker with PCR-confirmed SARS-CoV-2 infection or an uninfected control (not recorded which). Both conserved end residues are part of each CDR3. Each record gives: clone size, V gene, J gene, D gene, CDR3 DNA, CDR3 protein. D genes are given only for firm matches. For some rows the clone size is stated as once, few or many, or as a class when expanded; others skip it.

size: many; V: TRBV12-3/TRBV12-4; J: TRBJ2-7; D: TRBD2; DNA: TGTGCCAGCAGTTTAGAACTGTGGGCGGGAGGGCCCTACGAGCAGTACTTC; CDR3: CASSLELWAGGPYEQYF
size: NA; V: TRBV5-5; J: TRBJ1-2; D: NA; DNA: TGTGCCAGCAACCGGGGGGACGGAGACTATGGCTACACCTTC; CDR3: CASNRGDGDYGYTF
size: NA; V: TRBV7-8; J: TRBJ2-1; D: TRBD2; DNA: TGTGCCAGCAGCTCTTTCAAGCTAGCGGGGGGGAATGAGCAGTTCTTC; CDR3: CASSSFKLAGGNEQFF
size: NA; V: TRBV6-4; J: TRBJ2-1; D: TRBD2; DNA: TGTGCCAGCAGTGACCGGGAGGGGAGAGAGCAGTTCTTC; CDR3: CASSDREGREQFF
size: NA; V: TRBV11-3; J: TRBJ1-1; D: TRBD1; DNA: TGTGCCAGCAGCTCATGGGACAGCCTCCAAGCTTTCTTT; CDR3: CASSSWDSLQAFF
size: many; V: TRBV4-2; J: TRBJ2-3; D: TRBD2; DNA: TGTGCCAGCAGCCGCTCCGGGACTAGCGTAGATACGCAGTATTTT; CDR3: CASSRSGTSVDTQYF
size: NA; V: TRBV11-2; J: TRBJ2-1; D: NA; DNA: TGTGCCAGCAGCTTAGGCACTAGCTATGAGCAGTTCTTC; CDR3: CASSLGTSYEQFF
size: NA; V: TRBV6-2/TRBV6-3; J: TRBJ2-5; D: TRBD1; DNA: TGTGCCAGCAGCAAGCTTCCGGGACAGGGCCAAGAGACCCAGTACTTC; CDR3: CASSKLPGQGQETQYF
size: NA; V: TRBV7-8; J: TRBJ1-4; D: NA; DNA: TGTGCCAGCAGCTTAGGACGGCTTAATGAAAAACTGTTTTTT; CDR3: CASSLGRLNEKLFF
size: few; V: TRBV4-1; J: TRBJ2-7; D: TRBD2; DNA: TGCGCCAGCAGCCAAGATTGGCGGGAGGGCCGGTACGAGCAGTACTTC; CDR3: CASSQDWREGRYEQYF
size: few; V: TRBV6-6; J: TRBJ1-2; D: TRBD1; DNA: TGTGCCAGCAGGGGACAGGAAGCTAACTATGGCTACACCTTC; CDR3: CASRGQEANYGYTF
size: many; V: TRBV11-2; J: TRBJ2-1; D: TRBD2; DNA: TGTGCCAGCAGCTTAGATCTACGGGAGGGCAATGAGCAGTTCTTC; CDR3: CASSLDLREGNEQFF
size: many; V: TRBV19; J: TRBJ1-1; D: NA; DNA: TGTGCCAGTAGTACCGGGGATCTTGAAGCTTTCTTT; CDR3: CASSTGDLEAFF
size: few; V: TRBV27; J: TRBJ2-2; D: NA; DNA: TGTGCCAGCAGCAAACTGCGGGGGCTAGCGGTTACCGGGGAGCTGTTTTTT; CDR3: CASSKLRGLAVTGELFF
size: NA; V: TRBV29-1; J: TRBJ2-3; D: NA; DNA: TGCAGCGTTGAACACAGGCCTACACCAACAGATACGCAGTATTTT; CDR3: CSVEHRPTPTDTQYF
size: many; V: TRBV6-5; J: TRBJ2-1; D: NA; DNA: TGTGCCAGCAGTTCCCTAGGGGAGTTTGACAATGAGCAGTTCTTC; CDR3: CASSSLGEFDNEQFF
size: NA; V: TRBV19; J: TRBJ2-3; D: NA; DNA: TGTGCCAGTAGTATAGCTGCAGGACCTAGCACAGATACGCAGTATTTT; CDR3: CASSIAAGPSTDTQYF
size: many; V: TRBV15; J: TRBJ1-1; D: NA; DNA: TGTGCCACCAGCAGATCTGGGAGGGGTGAAGCTTTCTTT; CDR3: CATSRSGRGEAFF
size: few; V: TRBV9; J: TRBJ2-7; D: TRBD2; DNA: TGTGCCAGCAGCGTAGACCTAGCGGGGACCTACGAGCAGTACTTC; CDR3: CASSVDLAGTYEQYF
size: NA; V: TRBV15; J: TRBJ2-5; D: TRBD1; DNA: TGTGCCACCAGCGGAAGCGCAGGGGGAGAGACCCAGTACTTC; CDR3: CATSGSAGGETQYF
size: many; V: TRBV25-1; J: TRBJ1-1; D: TRBD1; DNA: TGTGCCAGCGGGGGGCAGGGGGAAGAAAAAGCTTTCTTT; CDR3: CASGGQGEEKAFF
size: NA; V: TRBV18; J: TRBJ1-4; D: NA; DNA: TGTGCCAGCTCACTAACGACAGGCCTAACTAATGAAAAACTGTTTTTT; CDR3: CASSLTTGLTNEKLFF
size: NA; V: TRBV25-1; J: TRBJ2-2; D: TRBD2; DNA: TGTGCCAGTTATAGCGGGAGGGCCCCCGGGGAGCTGTTTTTT; CDR3: CASYSGRAPGELFF
size: NA; V: TRBV29-1; J: TRBJ2-7; D: TRBD1; DNA: TGCAGCGTAGGAACTTTCCGGGACAGGTCCCACGAGCAGTACTTC; CDR3: CSVGTFRDRSHEQYF
size: many; V: TRBV11-3; J: TRBJ2-3; D: NA; DNA: TGTGCCAGCAGCCCTGATGGCACAGATACGCAGTATTTT; CDR3: CASSPDGTDTQYF
size: NA; V: TRBV28; J: TRBJ2-3; D: NA; DNA: TGTGCCAGCACTTCCCCCCCCGGGGGGCTCACAGATACGCAGTATTTT; CDR3: CASTSPPGGLTDTQYF
size: few; V: TRBV7-6; J: TRBJ1-1; D: NA; DNA: TGTGCCAGCAGCCGCGGACAACTCGAAGCTTTCTTT; CDR3: CASSRGQLEAFF
size: many; V: TRBV10-2; J: TRBJ2-3; D: TRBD1; DNA: TGCGCCAGCATCAGGGGGGATACGCAGTATTTT; CDR3: CASIRGDTQYF
size: NA; V: TRBV20-1; J: TRBJ2-5; D: NA; DNA: TGCAGTGCTAAACGACAGACCCAACAAGAGACCCAGTACTTC; CDR3: CSAKRQTQQETQYF
size: NA; V: TRBV4-1; J: TRBJ2-7; D: NA; DNA: TGCGCCAGCAGCCAAGATCCCCGCCCCACCTACGAGCAGTACTTC; CDR3: CASSQDPRPTYEQYF
size: NA; V: TRBV7-6; J: TRBJ2-1; D: NA; DNA: TGTGCCAGCAGCTTAGAGGGGCCCTACAATGAGCAGTTCTTC; CDR3: CASSLEGPYNEQFF
size: few; V: TRBV6-6; J: TRBJ2-7; D: TRBD1; DNA: TGTGCCAGCAGTCTCTGGGCAGGGGGCGAGCAGTACTTC; CDR3: CASSLWAGGEQYF
size: NA; V: TRBV11-2; J: TRBJ2-7; D: NA; DNA: TGTGCCAGCAGCCCGAGATCGCTACGGGCAAGCCGCGCCTACGAGCAGTACTTC; CDR3: CASSPRSLRASRAYEQYF
size: many; V: TRBV7-9; J: TRBJ2-2; D: NA; DNA: TGTGCCAGCAGCTTAGACGGGGACGGGGAGCTGTTTTTT; CDR3: CASSLDGDGELFF
size: many; V: TRBV12-3/TRBV12-4; J: TRBJ2-7; D: TRBD1; DNA: TGTGCCAGCAGTCCCACCGGGACAGGGGGCCACGAGCAGTACTTC; CDR3: CASSPTGTGGHEQYF
size: few; V: TRBV7-9; J: TRBJ2-3; D: NA; DNA: TGTGCCAGCAGCTTAGCGGGGGACACAGATACGCAGTATTTT; CDR3: CASSLAGDTDTQYF
size: NA; V: TRBV11-2; J: TRBJ2-3; D: TRBD1; DNA: TGTGCCAGCAGCCGACAGGGAACTAGCACAGATACGCAGTATTTT; CDR3: CASSRQGTSTDTQYF
size: NA; V: TRBV20-1; J: TRBJ2-3; D: TRBD2; DNA: TGCAGTGCTAGAGATATGCTAGCGGGACCCACAGATACGCAGTATTTT; CDR3: CSARDMLAGPTDTQYF
size: many; V: TRBV12-3/TRBV12-4; J: TRBJ1-2; D: NA; DNA: TGTGCCAGCAGTTTTCAGGACCGACCTAACTATGGCTACACCTTC; CDR3: CASSFQDRPNYGYTF
size: NA; V: TRBV27; J: TRBJ2-1; D: TRBD2; DNA: TGTGCCGCTAGCGGGAGGGCCGGGTACAATGAGCAGTTCTTC; CDR3: CAASGRAGYNEQFF
size: many; V: TRBV6-2/TRBV6-3; J: TRBJ2-1; D: TRBD2; DNA: TGTGCCAGCAGTTGGGGACTAGCGGGGAACAATGAGCAGTTCTTC; CDR3: CASSWGLAGNNEQFF
size: many; V: TRBV3-1; J: TRBJ2-3; D: TRBD2; DNA: TGTGCCAGCGGAAAGCGGGGGCCCTTTCTCACAGATACGCAGTATTTT; CDR3: CASGKRGPFLTDTQYF